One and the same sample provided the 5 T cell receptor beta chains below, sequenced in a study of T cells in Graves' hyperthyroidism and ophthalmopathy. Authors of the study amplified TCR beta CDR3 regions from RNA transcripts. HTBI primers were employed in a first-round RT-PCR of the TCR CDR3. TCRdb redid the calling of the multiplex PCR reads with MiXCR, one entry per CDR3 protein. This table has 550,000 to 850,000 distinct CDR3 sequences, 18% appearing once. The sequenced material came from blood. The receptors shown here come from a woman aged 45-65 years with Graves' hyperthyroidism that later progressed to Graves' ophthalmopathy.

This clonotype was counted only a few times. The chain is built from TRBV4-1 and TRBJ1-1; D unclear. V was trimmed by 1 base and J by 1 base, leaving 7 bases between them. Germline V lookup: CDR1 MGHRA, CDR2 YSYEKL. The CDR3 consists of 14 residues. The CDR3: CASSQANKNTEAFF. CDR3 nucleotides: TGCGCCAGCAGCCAAGCTAACAAGAACACTGAAGCTTTCTTT.

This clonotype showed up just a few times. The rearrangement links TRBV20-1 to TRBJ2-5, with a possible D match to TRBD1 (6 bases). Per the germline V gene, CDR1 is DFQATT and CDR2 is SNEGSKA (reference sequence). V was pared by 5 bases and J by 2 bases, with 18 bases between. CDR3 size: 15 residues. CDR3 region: CSAQGLITGQETQYF. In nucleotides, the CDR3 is TGCAGTGCTCAAGGCCTAATAACAGGGCAAGAGACCCAGTACTTC.

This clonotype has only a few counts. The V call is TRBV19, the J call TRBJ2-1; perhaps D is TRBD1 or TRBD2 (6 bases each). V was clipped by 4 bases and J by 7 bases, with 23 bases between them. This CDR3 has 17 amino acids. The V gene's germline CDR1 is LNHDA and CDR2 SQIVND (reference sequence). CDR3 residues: CASSTFDGGGGGNEQFF. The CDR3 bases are TGTGCCAGTAGTACCTTCGATGGCGGTGGAGGGGGGAATGAGCAGTTCTTC. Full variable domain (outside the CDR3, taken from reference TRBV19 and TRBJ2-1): DGGITQSPKYLFRKEGQNVTLSCEQNLNHDAMYWYRQDPGQGLRLIYYSQIVNDFQKGDIAEGYSVSREKKESFPLTVTSAQKNPTAFYLCASSTFDGGGGGNEQFFGPGTRLTVL.

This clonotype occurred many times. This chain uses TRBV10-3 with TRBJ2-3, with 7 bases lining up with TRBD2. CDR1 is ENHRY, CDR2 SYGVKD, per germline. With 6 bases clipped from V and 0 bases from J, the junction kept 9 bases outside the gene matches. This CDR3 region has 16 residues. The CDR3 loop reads CAISPAGGGSTDTQYF. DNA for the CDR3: TGTGCCATCAGCCCGGCCGGCGGGGGAAGCACAGATACGCAGTATTTT.

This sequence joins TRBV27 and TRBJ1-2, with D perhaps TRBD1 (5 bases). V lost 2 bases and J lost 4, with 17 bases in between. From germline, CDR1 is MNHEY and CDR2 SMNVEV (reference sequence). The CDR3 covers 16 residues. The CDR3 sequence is CASSLPMGVSAYGYTF. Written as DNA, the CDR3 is TGTGCCAGCAGTTTACCGATGGGGGTGAGTGCCTATGGCTACACCTTC.